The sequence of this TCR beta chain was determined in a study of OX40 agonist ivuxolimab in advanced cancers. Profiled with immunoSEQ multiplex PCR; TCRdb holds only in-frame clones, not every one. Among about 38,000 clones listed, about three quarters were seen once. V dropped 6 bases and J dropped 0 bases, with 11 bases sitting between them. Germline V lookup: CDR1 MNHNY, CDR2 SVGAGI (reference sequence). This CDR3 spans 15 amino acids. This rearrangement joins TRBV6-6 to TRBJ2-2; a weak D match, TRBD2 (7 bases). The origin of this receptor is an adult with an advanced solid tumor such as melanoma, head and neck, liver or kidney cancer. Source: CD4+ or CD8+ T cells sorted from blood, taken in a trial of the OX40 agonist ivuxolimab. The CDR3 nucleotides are TGTGCCAGCAGGTGGGAGGGGGCGAACACCGGGGAGCTGTTTTTT. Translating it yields CASRWEGANTGELFF.